Listed below are T cell receptor beta chains from one sample, sequenced in a study of T cell changes during pregnancy in multiple sclerosis. Sequencing was performed with immunoSEQ multiplex PCR; in TCRdb, only in-frame clones are kept and a portion is missing. The sample lists about 49,000 clones; roughly 90% were seen once. The sample here was peripheral blood, taken after pregnancy. The receptors shown here come from a female donor in good health, enrolled as a control in a pregnancy study. CDR3s include the opening cysteine and the closing phenylalanine or tryptophan. Size values are once, few and many counts, or a class for expanded clones, and some rows have none.

abundance	j_gene	v_gene	CDR3aa
once	TRBJ1-2	TRBV9	CASSVGGQMDYGYTF
NA	TRBJ2-1	TRBV6-6	CASSSGLRGINEQFF
NA	TRBJ2-7	TRBV5-4	CASSPGQGMEHEQYF
once	TRBJ2-3	TRBV9	CASSVEGRGGDTQYF
few	TRBJ2-7	TRBV4-1	CASSHPGQGADEQYF
NA	TRBJ2-3	TRBV2	CASGRGGTDTQYF
once	TRBJ2-1	TRBV5-4	CASSLAWGGGAGGEQFF
NA	TRBJ1-3	TRBV28	CASVGGAPGNTIYF
NA	TRBJ2-1	TRBV5-1	CASSLAVVSNEQFF
NA	TRBJ2-1	TRBV6-4	CASSDQGTGGHNEQFF
once	TRBJ2-6	TRBV13	CASSFLGLFPNSGANVLTF
NA	TRBJ2-4	TRBV5-1	CASSLESGQGNIQYF
NA	TRBJ2-7	TRBV30	CAWKQGALYEQYF
once	TRBJ1-6	TRBV7-8	CASSARTGSISYNSPLHF
NA	TRBJ2-3	TRBV5-1	CASSLVGSDTQYF
NA	TRBJ2-7	TRBV25-1	CASSGSYEQYF
NA	TRBJ1-1	TRBV9	CASSPIRGNTEAFF
once	TRBJ1-3	TRBV9	CASSVGTPQTGGNTIYF
many	TRBJ2-3	TRBV6-4	CASSDSTDRADTQYF
NA	TRBJ1-2	TRBV5-6	CASSSNALANYGYTF
NA	TRBJ2-7	TRBV5-6	CASRRTGGPYEQYF
NA	TRBJ2-3	TRBV6-5	CASRRLAVRTDTQYF
NA	TRBJ1-1	TRBV29-1	CSVVVSGPEAFF
NA	TRBJ1-1	TRBV6-6	CASSATLTGPEAFF
NA	TRBJ1-5	TRBV6-5	CASTPGGQGQPQHF
NA	TRBJ2-1	TRBV27	CASWTFSGRTVHEQFF
NA	TRBJ1-1	TRBV9	CASSVARETEAFF
NA	TRBJ2-3	TRBV9	CASSFRTGLTDTQYF
NA	TRBJ2-3	TRBV29-1	CSVEQGAADTQYF
NA	TRBJ2-3	TRBV7-3	CASSLGTGRFDTQYF
NA	TRBJ1-1	TRBV11-3	CASSPRGQEYGAFF
NA	TRBJ2-2	TRBV5-4	CASSLSRRGTGELFF
NA	TRBJ1-2	TRBV11-2	CASSSFRVNYGYTF
NA	TRBJ2-3	TRBV5-6	CASSFDRRSTDTQYF
NA	TRBJ1-2	TRBV2	CASSAGTGNGYTF
NA	TRBJ1-2	TRBV15	CATSRRPGGGYTF
NA	TRBJ2-3	TRBV29-1	CSVRGGPDTQYF
NA	TRBJ2-7	TRBV27	CASRDGIQGRYEQYF
NA	TRBJ2-1	TRBV6-1	CASKRELDSYNEQFF
NA	TRBJ2-5	TRBV18	CASSKLAVQETQYF
NA	TRBJ2-1	TRBV5-6	CASSPRLDSGSEQFF
NA	TRBJ1-5	TRBV7-8	CASSVSSGYSNQPQHF
NA	TRBJ1-4	TRBV5-1	CASSSDRGLNEKLFF
few	TRBJ2-5	TRBV19	CASSIQGTETQYF
NA	TRBJ1-2	TRBV7-9	CASSVKTANYGYTF
NA	TRBJ2-7	TRBV27	CASSPARTSGRYEQYF
NA	TRBJ1-6	TRBV28	CASSRRDSHSPLHF
NA	TRBJ1-1	TRBV5-1	CASSLESGGITEAFF
NA	TRBJ1-3	TRBV6-8	CASSYAPGTNVGNTIYF
NA	TRBJ1-3	TRBV18	CASSPVQDRTGNTIYF
NA	TRBJ2-5	TRBV28	CASSLGQGARETQYF
NA	TRBJ1-5	TRBV27	CASSHRATINQPQHF
NA	TRBJ2-7	TRBV28	CASSFDRGQYEQYF
NA	TRBJ1-1	TRBV7-9	CASSPRDITATEAFF
NA	TRBJ2-2	TRBV10-1	CASSEPGSGGLNTGELFF
NA	TRBJ1-4	TRBV27	CASSPRSLGRWNEKLFF
NA	TRBJ2-6	TRBV19	CASHSGAGANVLTF
NA	TRBJ1-3	TRBV30	CAWSQRASSGNTIYF
NA	TRBJ1-1	TRBV7-6	CASSLPSGLEAFF